Reported below is one T cell receptor beta chain. The data were taken from a study of blood T cell repertoires in COVID-19. Across the study: Whether acute or convalescent, the COVID-19 samples came from the United States, Italy and Spain. In each case, the material was cDNA or gDNA derived from T cells, B-cell-depleted T cells, or PBMCs.

The CDR3 runs 15 residues. Deletions cut 0 bases from V and 2 bases from J, with 8 bases between. CDR1 is GTSNPN and CDR2 is SVGIG in the germline V gene (reference sequence). Profiled with immunoSEQ multiplex PCR; TCRdb holds only in-frame clones, not every one. The table lists approximately 300,000 clones, about nine tenths of them singletons. The TCR sequence derives from a man aged 60 to 69 who had recovered from COVID-19. The sequenced sample consisted of PBMCs or T cells enriched from blood (not recorded which). The rearrangement uses TRBV30 and TRBJ1-6; D perhaps matches TRBD1 (6 bases). The CDR3 region is CAWSVQGTYNSPLHF. CDR3 nucleotide sequence: TGTGCCTGGAGTGTACAGGGCACCTATAATTCACCCCTCCACTTT.